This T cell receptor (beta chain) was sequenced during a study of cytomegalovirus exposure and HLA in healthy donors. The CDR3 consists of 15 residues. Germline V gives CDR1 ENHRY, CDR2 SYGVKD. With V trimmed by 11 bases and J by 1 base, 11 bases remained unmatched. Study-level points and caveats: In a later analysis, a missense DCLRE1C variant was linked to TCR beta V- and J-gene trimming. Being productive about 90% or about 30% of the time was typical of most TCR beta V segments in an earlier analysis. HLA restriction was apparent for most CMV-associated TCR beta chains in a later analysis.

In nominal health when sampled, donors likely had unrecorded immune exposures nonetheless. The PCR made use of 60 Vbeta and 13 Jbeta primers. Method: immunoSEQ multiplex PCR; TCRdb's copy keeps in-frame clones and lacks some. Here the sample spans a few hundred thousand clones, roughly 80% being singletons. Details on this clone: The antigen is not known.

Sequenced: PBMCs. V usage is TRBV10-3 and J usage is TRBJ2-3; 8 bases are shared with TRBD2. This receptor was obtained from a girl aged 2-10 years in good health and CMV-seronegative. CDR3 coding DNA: TGTGCCGTTGCGGGCGGGAGGAGGGGCACAGATACGCAGTATTTT. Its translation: CAVAGGRRGTDTQYF.